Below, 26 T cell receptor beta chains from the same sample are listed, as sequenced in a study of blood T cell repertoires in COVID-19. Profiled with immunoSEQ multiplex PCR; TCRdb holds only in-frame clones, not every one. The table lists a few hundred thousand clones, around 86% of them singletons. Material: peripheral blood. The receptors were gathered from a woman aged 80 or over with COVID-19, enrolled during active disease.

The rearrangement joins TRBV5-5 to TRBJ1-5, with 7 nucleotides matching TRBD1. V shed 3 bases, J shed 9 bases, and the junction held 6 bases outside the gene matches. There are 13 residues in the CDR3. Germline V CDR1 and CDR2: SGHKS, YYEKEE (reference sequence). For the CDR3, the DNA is TGTGCCAGCAGCTACGACAGGGACGGGCCCCAGCATTTT. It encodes CASSYDRDGPQHF.

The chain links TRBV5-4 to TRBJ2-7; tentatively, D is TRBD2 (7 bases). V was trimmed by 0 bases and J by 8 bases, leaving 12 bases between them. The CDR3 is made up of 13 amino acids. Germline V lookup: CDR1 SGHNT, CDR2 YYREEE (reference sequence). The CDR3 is CASSLEGGQKQYF. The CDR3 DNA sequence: TGTGCCAGCAGCTTGGAGGGGGGGCAAAAGCAGTACTTC. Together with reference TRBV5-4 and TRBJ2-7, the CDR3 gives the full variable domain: ETGVTQSPTHLIKTRGQQVTLRCSSQSGHNTVSWYQQALGQGPQFIFQYYREEENGRGNFPPRFSGLQFPNYSSELNVNALELDDSALYLCASSLEGGQKQYFGPGTRLTVT.

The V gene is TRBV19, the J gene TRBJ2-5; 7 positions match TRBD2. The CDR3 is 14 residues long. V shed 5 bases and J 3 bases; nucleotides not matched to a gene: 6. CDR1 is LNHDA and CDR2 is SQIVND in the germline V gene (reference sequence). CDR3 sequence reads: CASSVTSAEETQYF. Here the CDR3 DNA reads TGTGCCAGTAGTGTCACTAGCGCCGAAGAGACCCAGTACTTC.

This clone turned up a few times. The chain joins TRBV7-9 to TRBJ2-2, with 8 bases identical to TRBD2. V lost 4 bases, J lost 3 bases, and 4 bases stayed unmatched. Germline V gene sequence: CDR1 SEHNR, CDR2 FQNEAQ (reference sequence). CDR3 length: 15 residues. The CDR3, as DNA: TGTGCCAGCAGCTACTTAGCGGGACACACCGGGGAGCTGTTTTTT. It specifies CASSYLAGHTGELFF.

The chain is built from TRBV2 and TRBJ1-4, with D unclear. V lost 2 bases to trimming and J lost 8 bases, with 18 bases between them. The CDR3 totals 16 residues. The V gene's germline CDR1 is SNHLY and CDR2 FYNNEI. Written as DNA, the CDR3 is TGTGCCAGCAGTGAATCGGTTGCAACCAAAAAGGAAAAACTGTTTTTT. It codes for CASSESVATKKEKLFF.

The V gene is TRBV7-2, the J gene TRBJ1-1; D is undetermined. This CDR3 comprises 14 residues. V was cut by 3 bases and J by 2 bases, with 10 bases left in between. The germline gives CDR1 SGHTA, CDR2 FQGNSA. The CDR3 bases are TGTGCCAGCAGCTTGATACCAGGTAACACTGAAGCTTTCTTT. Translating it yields CASSLIPGNTEAFF.

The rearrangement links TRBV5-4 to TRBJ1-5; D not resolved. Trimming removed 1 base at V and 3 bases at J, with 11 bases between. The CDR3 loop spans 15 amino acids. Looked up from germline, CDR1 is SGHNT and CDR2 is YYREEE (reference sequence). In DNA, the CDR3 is TGTGCCAGCAGCTTGCCCCTGAGGCCCAATCAGCCCCAGCATTTT. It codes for CASSLPLRPNQPQHF. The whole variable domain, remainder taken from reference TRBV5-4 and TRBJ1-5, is ETGVTQSPTHLIKTRGQQVTLRCSSQSGHNTVSWYQQALGQGPQFIFQYYREEENGRGNFPPRFSGLQFPNYSSELNVNALELDDSALYLCASSLPLRPNQPQHFGDGTRLSIL.

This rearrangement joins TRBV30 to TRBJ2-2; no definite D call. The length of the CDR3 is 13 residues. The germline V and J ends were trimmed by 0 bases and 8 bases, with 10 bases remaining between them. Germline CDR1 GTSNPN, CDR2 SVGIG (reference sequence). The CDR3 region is CAWSVRATGELFF. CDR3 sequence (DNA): TGTGCCTGGAGTGTCCGAGCTACGGGGGAGCTGTTTTTT.

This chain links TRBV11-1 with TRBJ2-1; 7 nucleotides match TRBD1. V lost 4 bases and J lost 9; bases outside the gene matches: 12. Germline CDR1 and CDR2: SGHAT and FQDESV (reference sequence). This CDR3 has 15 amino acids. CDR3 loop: CASSSLSRQGFEQFF. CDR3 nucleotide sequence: TGTGCCAGCAGCTCTCTTTCAAGACAGGGCTTTGAGCAGTTCTTC.

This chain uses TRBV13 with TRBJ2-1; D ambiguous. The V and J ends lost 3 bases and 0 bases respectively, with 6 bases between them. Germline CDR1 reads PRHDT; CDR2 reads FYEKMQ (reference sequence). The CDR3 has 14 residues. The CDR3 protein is CASSFRSSYNEQFF. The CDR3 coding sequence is TGTGCCAGCAGCTTTAGGAGCTCCTACAATGAGCAGTTCTTC. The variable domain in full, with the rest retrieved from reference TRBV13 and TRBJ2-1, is AAGVIQSPRHLIKEKRETATLKCYPIPRHDTVYWYQQGPGQDPQFLISFYEKMQSDKGSIPDRFSAQQFSDYHSELNMSSLELGDSALYFCASSFRSSYNEQFFGPGTRLTVL.

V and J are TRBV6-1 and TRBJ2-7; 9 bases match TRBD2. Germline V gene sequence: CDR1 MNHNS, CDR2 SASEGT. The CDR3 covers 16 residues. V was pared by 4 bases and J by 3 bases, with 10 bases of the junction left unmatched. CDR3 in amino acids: CASSVSWLAGYYEQYF. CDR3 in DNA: TGTGCCAGCAGTGTCAGCTGGCTAGCGGGGTACTACGAGCAGTACTTC.

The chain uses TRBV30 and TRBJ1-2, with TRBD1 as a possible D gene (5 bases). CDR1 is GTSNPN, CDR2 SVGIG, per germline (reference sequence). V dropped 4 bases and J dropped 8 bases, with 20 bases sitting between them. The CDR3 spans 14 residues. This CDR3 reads CAWTPGGAPTGYTF. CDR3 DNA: TGTGCCTGGACCCCTGGAGGGGCTCCAACCGGCTACACCTTC.

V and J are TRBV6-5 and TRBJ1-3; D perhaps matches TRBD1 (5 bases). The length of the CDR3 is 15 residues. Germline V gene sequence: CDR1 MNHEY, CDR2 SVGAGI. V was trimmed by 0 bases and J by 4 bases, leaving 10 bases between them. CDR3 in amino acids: CASSYSTVLGNTIYF. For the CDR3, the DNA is TGTGCCAGCAGTTACTCGACAGTGTTAGGAAACACCATATATTTT.

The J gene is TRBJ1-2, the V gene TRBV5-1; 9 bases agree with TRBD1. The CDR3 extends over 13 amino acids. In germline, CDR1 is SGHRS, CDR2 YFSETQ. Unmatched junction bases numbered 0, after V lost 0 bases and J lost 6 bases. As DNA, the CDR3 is TGCGCCAGCAGCTTGGGACAGGGGGATGGCTACACCTTC. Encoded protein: CASSLGQGDGYTF.

CDR3 DNA: TGTGCCAGCAGCCAAGAATACGTAGCGGGAGAACCCACCTCAACCTACGAGCAGTACTTC. Its protein is CASSQEYVAGEPTSTYEQYF. This chain connects TRBV4-2 to TRBJ2-7; 9 bases line up with TRBD2. Germline lookup yields CDR1 LGHNA and CDR2 YNFKEQ. V shed 0 bases and J 2 bases; nucleotides not matched to a gene: 17. The CDR3 has 20 amino acids.

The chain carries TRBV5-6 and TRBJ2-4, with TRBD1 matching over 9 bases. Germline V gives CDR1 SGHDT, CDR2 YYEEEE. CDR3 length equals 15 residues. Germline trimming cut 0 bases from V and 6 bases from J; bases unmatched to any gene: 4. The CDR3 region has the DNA TGTGCCAGCAGCTTGGAAAGGGACAGGGTAAACATTCAGTACTTC. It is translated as CASSLERDRVNIQYF.

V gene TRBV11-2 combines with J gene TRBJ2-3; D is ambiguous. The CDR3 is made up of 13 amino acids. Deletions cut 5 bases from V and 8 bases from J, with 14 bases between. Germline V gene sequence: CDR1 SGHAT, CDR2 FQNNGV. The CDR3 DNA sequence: TGTGCCAGCAGCCCGGGTAGCACGGGTACGCAGTATTTT. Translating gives CASSPGSTGTQYF.

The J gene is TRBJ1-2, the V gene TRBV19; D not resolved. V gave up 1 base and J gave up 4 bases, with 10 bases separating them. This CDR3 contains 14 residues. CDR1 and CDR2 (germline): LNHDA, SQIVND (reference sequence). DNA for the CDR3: TGTGCCAGTAGTATAGCCGCCTCGGGCTATGGCTACACCTTC. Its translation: CASSIAASGYGYTF.

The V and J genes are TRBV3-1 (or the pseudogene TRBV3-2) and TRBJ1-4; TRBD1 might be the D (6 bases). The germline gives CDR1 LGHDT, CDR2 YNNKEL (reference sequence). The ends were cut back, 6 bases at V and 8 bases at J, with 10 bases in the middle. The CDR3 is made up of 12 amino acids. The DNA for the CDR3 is TGTGCCAGCAGTCAGAGGGGGGAAAAACTGTTTTTT. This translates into CASSQRGEKLFF.

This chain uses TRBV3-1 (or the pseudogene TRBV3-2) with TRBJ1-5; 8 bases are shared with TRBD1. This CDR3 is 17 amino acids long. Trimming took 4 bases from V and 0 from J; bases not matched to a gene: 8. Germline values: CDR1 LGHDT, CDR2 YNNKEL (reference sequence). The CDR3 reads CASSPDRAIYSNQPQHF. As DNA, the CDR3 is TGTGCCAGCAGCCCGGACAGGGCTATCTATAGCAATCAGCCCCAGCATTTT.

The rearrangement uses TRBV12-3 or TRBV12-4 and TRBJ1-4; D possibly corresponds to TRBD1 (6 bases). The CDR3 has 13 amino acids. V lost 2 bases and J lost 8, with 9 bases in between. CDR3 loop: CASSLTGWEKLFF. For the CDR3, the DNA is TGTGCCAGCAGTTTAACAGGGTGGGAAAAACTGTTTTTT.

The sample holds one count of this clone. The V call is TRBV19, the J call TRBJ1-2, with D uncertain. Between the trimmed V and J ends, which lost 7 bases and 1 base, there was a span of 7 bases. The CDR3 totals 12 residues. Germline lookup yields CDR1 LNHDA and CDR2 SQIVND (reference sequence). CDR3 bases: TGTGCCAGTAATAGAAATAACTATGGCTACACCTTC. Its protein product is CASNRNNYGYTF.

CDR3: CASSITGPGGYTF. CDR3 bases: TGTGCCAGTAGCATAACAGGGCCGGGGGGCTACACCTTC. This chain connects TRBV19 to TRBJ1-2; TRBD1 is a possible D gene (6 bases). Trimming removed 6 bases at V and 8 bases at J, with 16 bases between. Per germline, CDR1 LNHDA and CDR2 SQIVND (reference sequence). The CDR3 is 13 residues long.

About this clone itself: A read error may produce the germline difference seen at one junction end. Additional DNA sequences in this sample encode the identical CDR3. The CDR3 is CASSQGRVEGGYTF. For the CDR3, the DNA is TGTGCCAGTAGCCAAGGCAGGGTGGAAGGTGGCTACACCTTC. J is TRBJ1-2 and V is TRBV3-1 (or the pseudogene TRBV3-2), with D possibly TRBD1 on 5 matching bases. The CDR3 covers 14 residues. Looked up from germline, CDR1 is LGHDT and CDR2 is YNNKEL (reference sequence).

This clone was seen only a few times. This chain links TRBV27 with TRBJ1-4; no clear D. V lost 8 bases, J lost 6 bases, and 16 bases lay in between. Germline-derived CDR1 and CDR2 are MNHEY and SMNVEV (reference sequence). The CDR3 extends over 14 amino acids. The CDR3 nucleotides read TGTGCCAGCGTGGGTGGTCAGACTTATGAAAAACTGTTTTTT. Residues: CASVGGQTYEKLFF. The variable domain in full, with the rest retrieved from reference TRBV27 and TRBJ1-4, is EAQVTQNPRYLITVTGKKLTVTCSQNMNHEYMSWYRQDPGLGLRQIYYSMNVEVTDKGDVPEGYKVSRKEKRNFPLILESPSPNQTSLYFCASVGGQTYEKLFFGSGTQLSVL.

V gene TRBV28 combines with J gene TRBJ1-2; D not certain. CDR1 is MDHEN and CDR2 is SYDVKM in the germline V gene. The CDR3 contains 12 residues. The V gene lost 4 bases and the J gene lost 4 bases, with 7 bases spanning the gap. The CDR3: CASSSRIYGYTF. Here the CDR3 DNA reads TGTGCCAGCAGTTCGCGGATCTATGGCTACACCTTC.